These T cell receptor beta chains were read from a single sample in a study of naive and memory T cell subsets. TCRdb processed the 5' RACE reads anew with MiXCR; each CDR3 protein has one entry. The table records about 48,000 distinct CDR3 sequences, roughly 4.7% of them present only once. The source is a female donor in good health. Each CDR3 is given with its conserved first and last residue.

cdr3_length: 15
v_call: TRBV11-2
cdr3_aa: CASSSWTGEGETQYF

cdr3_length: 14
v_call: TRBV6-1
cdr3_aa: CASSDYRAIDEQYF

cdr3_length: 15
v_call: TRBV28
cdr3_aa: CASSPLLWEQETQYF

cdr3_length: 15
v_call: TRBV14
cdr3_aa: CASSQDGWGGNEQFF

cdr3_length: 15
v_call: TRBV12-3/TRBV12-4
cdr3_aa: CASRTDRVWTETQYF

cdr3_length: 14
v_call: TRBV28
cdr3_aa: CASSLYSKDSPLHF

cdr3_length: 16
v_call: TRBV6-2/TRBV6-3
cdr3_aa: CASLTITGPTYNEQFF

cdr3_length: 13
v_call: TRBV5-1
cdr3_aa: CASSLGGDQPQHF

cdr3_length: 12
v_call: TRBV6-1
cdr3_aa: CASSEPRETQYF

cdr3_length: 14
v_call: TRBV28
cdr3_aa: CASSLGLATDTQYF

cdr3_length: 15
v_call: TRBV7-9
cdr3_aa: CASSLAHSGAGELFF

cdr3_length: 13
v_call: TRBV5-1
cdr3_aa: CASSLSVSYEQYF

cdr3_length: 14
v_call: TRBV7-9
cdr3_aa: CASSLAGRTDTQYF

cdr3_length: 14
v_call: TRBV15
cdr3_aa: CATSRVQFSYEQYF

cdr3_length: 16
v_call: TRBV20-1
cdr3_aa: CSASLNQGPMRSGYTF

cdr3_length: 16
v_call: TRBV7-8
cdr3_aa: CASSLGHSGVGQPQHF

cdr3_length: 14
v_call: TRBV7-3
cdr3_aa: CASSLGFYGNEQFF

cdr3_length: 14
v_call: TRBV29-1
cdr3_aa: CSVVARGGDYEQYF

cdr3_length: 16
v_call: TRBV5-8
cdr3_aa: CASSLAGRGSTGELFF

cdr3_length: 17
v_call: TRBV29-1
cdr3_aa: CSVEAFQGVGNTGELFF

cdr3_length: 13
v_call: TRBV6-5
cdr3_aa: CASTRGQTTEAFF

cdr3_length: 14
v_call: TRBV29-1
cdr3_aa: CSAHAGQGKNIQYF

cdr3_length: 13
v_call: TRBV28
cdr3_aa: CASSSKGDTEAFF

cdr3_length: 14
v_call: TRBV15
cdr3_aa: CATSRVASTGELFF

cdr3_length: 15
v_call: TRBV28
cdr3_aa: CASSLLAGGGDTQYF

cdr3_length: 13
v_call: TRBV28
cdr3_aa: CASSLVATFGYTF

cdr3_length: 11
v_call: TRBV29-1
cdr3_aa: CRGIPVTEAFF

cdr3_length: 15
v_call: TRBV28
cdr3_aa: CASSPWTSVGYEQYF

cdr3_length: 16
v_call: TRBV12-2
cdr3_aa: CASRLQSGKHFYEQYF

cdr3_length: 15
v_call: TRBV7-2
cdr3_aa: CASRTTGLAVYEQYF

cdr3_length: 15
v_call: TRBV29-1
cdr3_aa: CSGRTPQIHYNEQFF

cdr3_length: 13
v_call: TRBV7-9
cdr3_aa: CASSSPGGYEQYF

cdr3_length: 15
v_call: TRBV4-1
cdr3_aa: CASSQVVTSYNEQFF

cdr3_length: 16
v_call: TRBV9
cdr3_aa: CASSGASSLVTDTQYF

cdr3_length: 16
v_call: TRBV7-2
cdr3_aa: CASSTSGGGWADTQYF

cdr3_length: 14
v_call: TRBV12-3/TRBV12-4
cdr3_aa: CASRLWEVEEKLFF

cdr3_length: 17
v_call: TRBV9
cdr3_aa: CASSVGRLRQLQETQYF

cdr3_length: 14
v_call: TRBV29-1
cdr3_aa: CSGKNRGPQDEQFF

cdr3_length: 14
v_call: TRBV28
cdr3_aa: CASSFVRAGDTQYF

cdr3_length: 15
v_call: TRBV4-3
cdr3_aa: CASSQGLTDTYGYTF

cdr3_length: 16
v_call: TRBV28
cdr3_aa: CASSLGVRTIQETQYF

cdr3_length: 16
v_call: TRBV7-9
cdr3_aa: CASSRSGRGAKSEAFF

cdr3_length: 15
v_call: TRBV6-5
cdr3_aa: CASSPHLAGRETQYF

cdr3_length: 16
v_call: TRBV4-3
cdr3_aa: CASSQDDTSVIDTQYF

cdr3_length: 13
v_call: TRBV7-2
cdr3_aa: CASSWQPTDTQYF

cdr3_length: 13
v_call: TRBV29-1
cdr3_aa: CSVQGRDLNIQYF

cdr3_length: 14
v_call: TRBV5-1
cdr3_aa: CASSLGGGQKEAFF

cdr3_length: 16
v_call: TRBV30
cdr3_aa: CAWKDYFSSGNQPQHF

cdr3_length: 12
v_call: TRBV19
cdr3_aa: CATRSSTDTQYF

cdr3_length: 13
v_call: TRBV29-1
cdr3_aa: CSVEEKEGLEAFF

cdr3_length: 12
v_call: TRBV29-1
cdr3_aa: CSVGAPYNEQFF

cdr3_length: 14
v_call: TRBV6-1
cdr3_aa: CASLGLAGLYEQYF